The 2 T cell receptor beta chains listed next were all sequenced from one sample in a study of T cells in Graves' hyperthyroidism and ophthalmopathy. TCR beta CDR3 regions were amplified from RNA transcripts. HTBI primers were employed in a first-round RT-PCR of the TCR CDR3. TCRdb recomputed calls from the multiplex PCR reads with MiXCR, one row per CDR3 protein. Of around 400,000 distinct CDR3 sequences in the sample, approximately 16% were seen once. The sequencing input was blood. These receptors came from a woman aged 55-69 years with Graves' ophthalmopathy.

This clonotype was recorded at least ten times. This chain joins TRBV20-1 and TRBJ2-3; unclear D gene. From germline, CDR1 is DFQATT and CDR2 SNEGSKA (reference sequence). The CDR3 length is 14 residues. Trimming left V 3 bases short and J 1 base short, with 11 bases between. In nucleotides, the CDR3 is TGCAGTGCTAGGCAGGCAAAGGGCACAGATACGCAGTATTTT. Protein sequence: CSARQAKGTDTQYF.

The chain combines TRBV20-1 with TRBJ2-7; TRBD2 matches 9 bases. Looked up from germline, CDR1 is DFQATT and CDR2 is SNEGSKA (reference sequence). Trimming took 6 bases from V and 4 from J; bases not matched to a gene: 7. The CDR3 loop spans 13 amino acids. The CDR3 region has the DNA TGCAGTGCGTTCCCTAGCGGGGCGTACGAGCAGTACTTC. This sequence encodes CSAFPSGAYEQYF.